Below, one T cell receptor beta chain is given with its context. Its matching antigen is unknown. This specimen belongs to a study of cytomegalovirus exposure and HLA in healthy donors. Study-level information: Out of 398 genotyped donors, roughly 83% belonged to the Caucasian-associated ancestry cluster.

The PCR used 60 Vbeta and 13 Jbeta primers. Method: immunoSEQ multiplex PCR; TCRdb's copy keeps in-frame clones and lacks some. In the table there are 100,000 or so clones, about three quarters of which are singletons. This CDR3 has 13 amino acids. The V gene's germline CDR1 is LGHNA and CDR2 YSLEER. V gave up 3 bases and J gave up 7 bases, with 13 bases separating them. Study observations and caveats: The study assumed roughly uniform donor sequencing depth for presence/absence analyses. Later analysis suggested links between common viral pathogens and several top significant clusters. The authors enumerated 150 to 200 TCR beta chains as linked to cytomegalovirus.

The TCR was taken from a man between 25 and 39 years old in good health and CMV-seropositive. Material for sequencing was PBMCs. V usage is TRBV4-3 and J usage is TRBJ2-7; D call uncertain. The CDR3 spells CASSHLGSREQYF. In nucleotides, the CDR3 is TGCGCCAGCAGCCACCTAGGCTCCCGGGAGCAGTACTTC.